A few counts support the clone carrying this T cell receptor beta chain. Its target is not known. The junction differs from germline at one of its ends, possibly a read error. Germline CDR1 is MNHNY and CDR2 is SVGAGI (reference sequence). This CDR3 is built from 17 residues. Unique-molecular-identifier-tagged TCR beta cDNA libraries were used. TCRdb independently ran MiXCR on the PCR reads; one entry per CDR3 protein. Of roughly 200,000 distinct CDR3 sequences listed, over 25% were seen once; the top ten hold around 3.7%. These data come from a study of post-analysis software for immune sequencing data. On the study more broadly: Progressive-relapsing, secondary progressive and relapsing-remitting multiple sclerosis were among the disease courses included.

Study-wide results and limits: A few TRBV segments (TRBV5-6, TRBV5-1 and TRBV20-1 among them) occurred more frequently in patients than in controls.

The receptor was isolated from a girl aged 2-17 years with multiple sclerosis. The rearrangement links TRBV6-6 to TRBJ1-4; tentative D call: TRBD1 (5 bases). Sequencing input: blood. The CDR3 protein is CTSISGLGVATNEKLFF. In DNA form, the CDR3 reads TGTACCAGCATTTCAGGGTTAGGGGTTGCAACTAATGAAAAACTGTTTTTT.